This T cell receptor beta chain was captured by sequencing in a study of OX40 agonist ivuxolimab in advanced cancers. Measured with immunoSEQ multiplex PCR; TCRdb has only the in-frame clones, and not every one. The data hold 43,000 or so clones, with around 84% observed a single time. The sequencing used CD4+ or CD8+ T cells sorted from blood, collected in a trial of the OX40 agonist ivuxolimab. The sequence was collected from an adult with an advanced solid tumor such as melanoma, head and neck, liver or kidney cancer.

The CDR3 here is CASSIRHSANTEAFF. The CDR3 DNA reads TGTGCCAGTAGTATTAGGCACTCAGCCAACACTGAAGCTTTCTTT. The chain is built from TRBV19 and TRBJ1-1; no clear D gene. Germline CDR1 and CDR2: LNHDA and SQIVND (reference sequence). This CDR3 region has 15 residues. The V gene lost 3 bases and the J gene lost 2 bases, with 13 bases spanning the gap. Complete variable domain (other parts from reference TRBV19 and TRBJ1-1): DGGITQSPKYLFRKEGQNVTLSCEQNLNHDAMYWYRQDPGQGLRLIYYSQIVNDFQKGDIAEGYSVSREKKESFPLTVTSAQKNPTAFYLCASSIRHSANTEAFFGQGTRLTVV.